These 10 T cell receptor beta chains originate from one sample sequenced in a study of graft-versus-host responses after intestinal transplantation. These receptors are not linked to any known antigen. Assay: immunoSEQ multiplex PCR; the TCRdb copy retains only in-frame clones and omits some. This table has fewer than 55,000 clones, 85% to 95% appearing once. Sequenced here: unstimulated CD8+ T cells sorted from spleen or lymph node cells, sampled before transplant. The receptors originated from a human donor who was the organ donor for an intestinal transplant.

The chain is built from TRBV4-3 and TRBJ2-5; D is possibly TRBD1 or TRBD2 (5 bases each). CDR3 length: 15 amino acids. The V end lost 4 bases, the J end lost 1 base, and 13 bases lay between the germline ends. CDR1 LGHNA and CDR2 YSLEER come from the germline V gene. CDR3 in amino acids: CASSPGSGTQETQYF. The CDR3 DNA reads as TGCGCCAGCAGCCCTGGGTCCGGGACCCAAGAGACCCAGTACTTC.

The chain joins TRBV4-1 to TRBJ1-5; no definite D call. Deletions cut 0 bases from V and 2 bases from J, with 14 bases between. From germline, CDR1 is MGHRA and CDR2 YSYEKL. The CDR3 is 17 residues long. This chain's CDR3 is CASSQEVSLLGNQPQHF. CDR3 bases: TGCGCCAGCAGCCAAGAGGTCTCACTTCTCGGCAATCAGCCCCAGCATTTT.

This clone showed up just once. This chain uses TRBV4-1 with TRBJ1-5; TRBD1 aligns across 7 bases. Germline CDR1 and CDR2: MGHRA and YSYEKL. The CDR3 runs to 14 residues. The trim removed 4 bases at V and 4 bases at J, leaving 4 bases unmatched. Here the CDR3 reads CASSPPTGNQPQHF. CDR3 sequence (DNA): TGCGCCAGCAGCCCACCGACAGGGAATCAGCCCCAGCATTTT.

This clone was counted a few times. The rearrangement links TRBV6-1 to TRBJ1-2; D ambiguous. CDR1 MNHNS and CDR2 SASEGT come from the germline V gene. Trimming took 1 base from V and 11 from J, leaving 11 bases between them. The CDR3 covers 12 residues. The CDR3 nucleotides are TGTGCCAGCAGTGAAGTGTCTAGGGTTTACACCTTC. Residues: CASSEVSRVYTF.

The chain employs TRBV28 and TRBJ2-7; D unclear. V lost 5 bases and J lost 0, with 17 bases in between. Looked up from germline, CDR1 is MDHEN and CDR2 is SYDVKM. The CDR3 has 16 amino acids. The DNA of the CDR3 is TGTGCCAGCAGTGACGGACGGAAAATTAGCTCCTACGAGCAGTACTTC. Its protein is CASSDGRKISSYEQYF.

The CDR3 coding sequence is TGTGCCAGCAGTGAAGGGGAAACAGGGGGCTATCAGCCCCAGCATTTT. Translating gives CASSEGETGGYQPQHF. The chain joins TRBV2 to TRBJ1-5; TRBD1 matches 9 bases. The CDR3 consists of 16 residues. V shed 1 base and J 5 bases; nucleotides not matched to a gene: 6. Germline loops: CDR1 SNHLY, CDR2 FYNNEI. Looking up the rest from reference TRBV2 and TRBJ1-5 gives the full variable domain: EPEVTQTPSHQVTQMGQEVILRCVPISNHLYFYWYRQILGQKVEFLVSFYNNEISEKSEIFDDQFSVERPDGSNFTLKIRSTKLEDSAMYFCASSEGETGGYQPQHFGDGTRLSIL.

The CDR3 DNA reads TGTGCCAGCAGTTTAACGTTGGGGTCCTACGAGCAGTACTTC. Protein: CASSLTLGSYEQYF. The rearrangement joins TRBV27 to TRBJ2-7; D is unresolved. Trimming cost V 2 bases and J 1 base, with 9 bases left between them. The CDR3 length is 14 residues. Germline CDR1 MNHEY, CDR2 SMNVEV (reference sequence).

V gene TRBV28 combines with J gene TRBJ2-5; a possible D gene is TRBD2 (5 bases). V gave up 2 bases and J gave up 1 base, with 14 bases separating them. This CDR3 has 16 residues. The germline CDR1 and CDR2 sequences are MDHEN and SYDVKM. In nucleotides, the CDR3 is TGTGCCAGCAGTTTAAGAGGGAGTGGAGGCCAAGAGACCCAGTACTTC. Amino acids: CASSLRGSGGQETQYF.

The V gene is TRBV11-3, the J gene TRBJ2-2; the D is unclear. Germline-derived CDR1 and CDR2 are SGHNT and YENEEA. The CDR3 runs 14 residues. V was shortened by 1 base and J by 3 bases, with 6 bases between the two germline ends. The CDR3 region has the DNA TGTGCCAGCAGCTTAGTCACATACACCGGGGAGCTGTTTTTT. It specifies CASSLVTYTGELFF.

The rearrangement uses TRBV28 and TRBJ2-2; perhaps TRBD2 as D (6 bases). CDR1 is MDHEN and CDR2 is SYDVKM in the germline V gene. The CDR3 spans 17 residues. Trimming shortened V by 5 bases and J by 6 bases, and 22 bases separated the two germline ends. The CDR3 loop is CASSARLVFGSAGELFF. CDR3 DNA sequence: TGTGCCAGCAGTGCCAGACTAGTATTTGGGAGTGCCGGGGAGCTGTTTTTT.